Shown below are 21 T cell receptor beta chains from a single sample sequenced in a study of OX40 agonist ivuxolimab in advanced cancers. Only in-frame clones appear in the TCRdb table, and some are missing; sequencing was by immunoSEQ multiplex PCR. The sample includes tens of thousands of clones, about 92% of them seen just once. The specimen was CD4+ or CD8+ T cells sorted from blood, collected in a trial of the OX40 agonist ivuxolimab. Receptors originate from an adult with an advanced solid tumor such as melanoma, head and neck, liver or kidney cancer.

The J gene is TRBJ2-5, the V gene TRBV4-1, with TRBD1 matching over 8 bases. CDR1 MGHRA and CDR2 YSYEKL come from the germline V gene. The CDR3 length is 14 residues. J was trimmed by 5 bases and V by 4 bases; bases with no gene match: 6. CDR3 DNA: TGCGCCAGCAGCCGAGCGACAGGGGACGAGACCCAGTACTTC. Its protein product is CASSRATGDETQYF.

The chain has TRBV6-5 and TRBJ2-1; 7 nucleotides align to TRBD1. The trim removed 2 bases at V and 13 bases at J, leaving 5 bases unmatched. From germline, CDR1 is MNHEY and CDR2 SVGAGI. CDR3 length: 12 amino acids. The CDR3: CASSYPTGEQFF. CDR3 in DNA: TGTGCCAGCAGTTACCCCACAGGGGAACAGTTCTTC.

The CDR3 DNA reads TGTGCCAGCAGCCCGGGGACTAGCTATGAGCAGTTCTTC. Translating it yields CASSPGTSYEQFF. The V and J genes are TRBV7-2 and TRBJ2-1; TRBD2 matches at 9 bases. Germline values: CDR1 SGHTA, CDR2 FQGNSA. The V and J ends lost 5 bases and 8 bases, in that order; junction bases with no gene match: 4. CDR3 length: 13 residues.

This chain uses TRBV6-1 with TRBJ1-5; TRBD1 is a possible D gene (5 bases). CDR3 size: 14 residues. V was cut by 6 bases and J by 3 bases, with 12 bases left in between. Per germline, CDR1 MNHNS and CDR2 SASEGT. CDR3 amino acids: CASSGGPLNQPQHF. CDR3 bases: TGTGCCAGCAGCGGGGGACCGCTCAATCAGCCCCAGCATTTT.

V and J are TRBV28 and TRBJ2-3; 10 bases agree with TRBD1. CDR1 is MDHEN and CDR2 is SYDVKM in the germline V gene. V shed 1 base and J 3 bases; nucleotides not matched to a gene: 10. CDR3 size: 18 residues. The CDR3 DNA reads TGTGCCAGCAGTTTATCGTCCGAGACAGGGGGCCGGACAGATACGCAGTATTTT. Translated, it gives CASSLSSETGGRTDTQYF. The whole variable domain, remainder taken from reference TRBV28 and TRBJ2-3, is DVKVTQSSRYLVKRTGEKVFLECVQDMDHENMFWYRQDPGLGLRLIYFSYDVKMKEKGDIPEGYSVSREKKERFSLILESASTNQTSMYLCASSLSSETGGRTDTQYFGPGTRLTVL.

V and J are TRBV9 and TRBJ1-1; 8 bases align to TRBD1. CDR1 and CDR2 from the germline V gene are SGDLS and YYNGEE. V dropped 3 bases and J dropped 0; count of bases not matched to a gene: 4. The CDR3 covers 15 residues. The CDR3 DNA follows: TGTGCCAGCAGCGAGGGGGACAGGATGAACACTGAAGCTTTCTTT. Residues: CASSEGDRMNTEAFF.

The chain employs TRBV10-2 and TRBJ2-2, with no clear D. V dropped 6 bases and J dropped 4 bases, with 6 bases sitting between them. Germline values: CDR1 WSHSY, CDR2 SAAADI. This CDR3 spans 12 amino acids. The CDR3 DNA reads TGCGCCAGCAGACTCTTCACCGGGGAGCTGTTTTTT. It codes for CASRLFTGELFF.

The chain has TRBV7-2 and TRBJ2-5; 11 nucleotides match TRBD1. The junction had 10 bases not matched to a gene; V was cut back by 0 bases and J by 4 bases. The germline V gene encodes CDR1 SGHTA and CDR2 FQGNSA. The CDR3 has 18 residues. The CDR3 nucleotides are TGTGCCAGCAGCTTAGCGCGGGACAGGGGGAAGTGGAGAGAGACCCAGTACTTC. The encoded protein is CASSLARDRGKWRETQYF.

The chain couples TRBV9 to TRBJ2-5, with no clear D. With 3 bases removed from V and 2 bases from J, the gap between germline ends came to 14 bases. This CDR3 is 15 amino acids long. The germline CDR1 and CDR2 sequences are SGDLS and YYNGEE. CDR3 sequence reads: CASSARYGPQETQYF. The CDR3 DNA is TGTGCCAGCAGCGCCCGATATGGGCCGCAAGAGACCCAGTACTTC. Drawing the rest from reference TRBV9 and TRBJ2-5, the complete variable domain is DSGVTQTPKHLITATGQRVTLRCSPRSGDLSVYWYQQSLDQGLQFLIQYYNGEERAKGNILERFSAQQFPDLHSELNLSSLELGDSALYFCASSARYGPQETQYFGPGTRLLVL.

This clone has just a few counts. The chain has TRBV6-5 and TRBJ1-2; no clear D gene. This CDR3 spans 13 amino acids. Per the germline V gene, CDR1 is MNHEY and CDR2 is SVGAGI. The germline V and J ends were trimmed by 2 bases and 5 bases, with 9 bases remaining between them. CDR3 amino acids: CASSYEMGYGYTF. In nucleotides, the CDR3 is TGTGCCAGCAGTTACGAGATGGGATATGGCTACACCTTC.

The V call is TRBV29-1, the J call TRBJ1-2, with TRBD1 as a possible D gene (6 bases). This CDR3 region has 17 residues. V dropped 3 bases and J dropped 5 bases, with 25 bases sitting between them. From germline, CDR1 is SQVTM and CDR2 ANQGSEA. The chain's CDR3 is CSVDRGAGTPQLYGYTF. The CDR3 DNA follows: TGCAGCGTTGATCGGGGTGCAGGGACACCCCAACTATATGGCTACACCTTC.

The gene calls are TRBV4-3 and TRBJ1-2; tentatively, D is TRBD1 (5 bases). This CDR3 contains 15 residues. V lost 0 bases and J 4 bases, leaving 12 bases between the germline ends. Germline V gene data show CDR1 as LGHNA and CDR2 as YSLEER. This chain's CDR3 is CASSQETTVSYGYTF. Written as DNA, the CDR3 is TGCGCCAGCAGCCAAGAAACGACAGTTTCCTATGGCTACACCTTC.

The genes are TRBV28 and TRBJ2-7; 8 bases are shared with TRBD1. With 0 bases clipped from V and 6 bases from J, the junction kept 4 bases outside the gene matches. CDR1 and CDR2 (germline): MDHEN, SYDVKM. The CDR3 has 14 amino acids. As DNA, the CDR3 is TGTGCCAGCAGTTTATGGACAGGGGTACGCGAGCAGTACTTC. Its translation: CASSLWTGVREQYF.

The chain couples TRBV7-9 to TRBJ2-1; maybe TRBD2 (7 bases). With 4 bases removed from V and 13 bases from J, the gap between germline ends came to 17 bases. Germline V lookup: CDR1 SEHNR, CDR2 FQNEAQ (reference sequence). The CDR3 spans 13 residues. The CDR3 coding sequence is TGTGCCAGCAGCTCCGCGGTAACGGGGGGCCAGTTCTTC. It yields the protein CASSSAVTGGQFF.

V and J are TRBV4-3 and TRBJ2-7, with a possible D match to TRBD2 (5 bases). The length of the CDR3 is 16 residues. Germline V CDR1 and CDR2: LGHNA, YSLEER. V lost 0 bases and J lost 0, with 12 bases in between. DNA of the CDR3: TGCGCCAGCAGCCAAGATCCGTCGGGGAGCTCCTACGAGCAGTACTTC. This codes for CASSQDPSGSSYEQYF.

The chain is built from TRBV20-1 and TRBJ2-2; D remains ambiguous. CDR3 length: 11 amino acids. The germline CDR1 and CDR2 sequences are DFQATT and SNEGSKA (reference sequence). Trimming cost V 4 bases and J 4 bases, with 4 bases left between them. CDR3 bases: TGCAGTGCTATGGTCACCGGGGAGCTGTTTTTT. This translates into CSAMVTGELFF.

The chain couples TRBV5-6 to TRBJ2-7; no reliable D call. Germline V gene sequence: CDR1 SGHDT, CDR2 YYEEEE. The CDR3 consists of 14 residues. V dropped 1 base and J dropped 2 bases, with 10 bases sitting between them. CDR3 in amino acids: CASSLSPATYEQYF. CDR3 nucleotide sequence: TGTGCCAGCAGCTTGTCTCCGGCTACCTACGAGCAGTACTTC.

The rearrangement joins TRBV10-3 to TRBJ1-1, with D unresolved. There are 13 residues in the CDR3. The germline V gene has CDR1 ENHRY and CDR2 SYGVKD. Trimming shortened V by 8 bases and J by 3 bases, and 13 bases separated the two germline ends. The CDR3 DNA reads as TGTGCCATCGGGTCCCGGGGAGACACTGAAGCTTTCTTT. This gives the protein CAIGSRGDTEAFF.

The genes are TRBV5-5 and TRBJ2-7; weak D call: TRBD1 (5 bases). Germline values: CDR1 SGHKS, CDR2 YYEKEE (reference sequence). This CDR3 is built from 13 residues. V was pared by 3 bases and J by 0 bases, with 7 bases between. CDR3 nucleotide sequence: TGTGCCAGCAGCTGGACACCCTCCTACGAGCAGTACTTC. Its translation: CASSWTPSYEQYF.

V and J are TRBV5-1 and TRBJ2-7; the D gene is possibly TRBD1 (6 bases). Trimming took off 2 bases at V and 5 bases at J, with 20 bases between the two ends. From germline, CDR1 is SGHRS and CDR2 YFSETQ. The CDR3 spans 16 residues. Here the CDR3 reads CASSLPEQGRADEQYF. CDR3 in DNA: TGCGCCAGCAGCTTACCCGAACAGGGAAGGGCGGACGAGCAGTACTTC. Drawing the rest from reference TRBV5-1 and TRBJ2-7, the complete variable domain is KAGVTQTPRYLIKTRGQQVTLSCSPISGHRSVSWYQQTPGQGLQFLFEYFSETQRNKGNFPGRFSGRQFSNSRSEMNVSTLELGDSALYLCASSLPEQGRADEQYFGPGTRLTVT.

This rearrangement joins TRBV28 to TRBJ2-3, with D tentatively TRBD2 (5 bases). The CDR3 has 16 residues. In germline, CDR1 is MDHEN, CDR2 SYDVKM. Trimming took off 6 bases at V and 4 bases at J, with 20 bases between the two ends. CDR3 bases: TGTGCCAGCAGCCCAAAGCGGTGGGCGCAGGCAGATACGCAGTATTTT. Its translation is CASSPKRWAQADTQYF.